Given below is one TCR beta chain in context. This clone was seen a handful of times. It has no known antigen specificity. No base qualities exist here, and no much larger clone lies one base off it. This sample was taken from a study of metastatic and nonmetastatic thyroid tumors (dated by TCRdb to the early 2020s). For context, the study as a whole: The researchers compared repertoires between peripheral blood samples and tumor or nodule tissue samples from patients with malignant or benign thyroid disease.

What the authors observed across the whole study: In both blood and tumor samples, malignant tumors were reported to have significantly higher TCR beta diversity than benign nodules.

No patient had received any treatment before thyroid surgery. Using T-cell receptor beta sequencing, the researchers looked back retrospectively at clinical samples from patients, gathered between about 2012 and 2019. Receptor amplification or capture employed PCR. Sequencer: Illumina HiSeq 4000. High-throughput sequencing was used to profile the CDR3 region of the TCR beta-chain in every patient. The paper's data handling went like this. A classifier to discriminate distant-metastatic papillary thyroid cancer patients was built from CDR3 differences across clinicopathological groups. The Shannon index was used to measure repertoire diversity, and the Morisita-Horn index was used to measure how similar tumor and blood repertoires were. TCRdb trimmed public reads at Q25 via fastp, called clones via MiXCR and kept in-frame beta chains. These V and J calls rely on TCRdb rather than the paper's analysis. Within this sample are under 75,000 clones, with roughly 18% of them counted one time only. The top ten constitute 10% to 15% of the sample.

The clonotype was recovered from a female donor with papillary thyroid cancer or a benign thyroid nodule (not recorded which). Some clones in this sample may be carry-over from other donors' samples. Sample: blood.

The CDR3 protein sequence reads: CASSESKDRSSTDTQYF. The DNA sequence is given as TGCGCCAGCAGTGAGTCGAAGGACAGATCTAGCACAGATACGCAGTATTTT. Recombination connected TRBV10-1 to TRBJ2-3, with a weak D call of TRBD1 (6 bases match). From its cysteine to its phenylalanine, the CDR3 spans 17 amino acids. Of the read, only the CDR3 DNA is kept; its 51 bases are in frame from base 1. From the germline V gene (reference sequence), CDR1 is WNHNN and CDR2 is SYGVQD. The germline ends are 13 bases apart after V is trimmed by 0 bases and J by 0 bases.